This TCR beta chain was retrieved from a study of blood T cell repertoires in COVID-19. CDR1 and CDR2 from the germline V gene are KGHSH and LQKENI. V shed 5 bases and J shed 2 bases, with 9 bases lying between them. The CDR3 is 13 amino acids. Some clones are missing from TCRdb's copy, which holds only in-frame ones; the method was immunoSEQ multiplex PCR. The sample records around 100,000 clones, about nine tenths being singletons. Sequenced material: peripheral blood. This TCR was sampled from a man in his forties or fifties with acute or convalescent COVID-19. The V and J genes are TRBV18 and TRBJ2-5, with D perhaps TRBD1 (7 bases). The CDR3 region has the DNA TGTGCCAGCTCAGCGGGACAGCAAGAGACCCAGTACTTC. This gives the protein CASSAGQQETQYF.